The 20 T cell receptor beta chains listed next were all sequenced from one sample in a study of T cell repertoires in cytomegalovirus infection. No antigen has been assigned to these receptors. Each CDR3 protein gets one entry after TCRdb re-called the reads with MiXCR. The sample lists approximately 1,000,000 distinct CDR3 sequences, approximately 30% seen once, with roughly an eighth in the top ten. The sample in question was cultured CD8+ T cells from PBMCs, obtained from culture after CMV antigen stimulation. Receptors originate from a human donor in good health (CMV status not recorded). Some clones in this sample may be carry-over from other donors' samples.

This clonotype was detected many times. The V call is TRBV12-3 or TRBV12-4, the J call TRBJ2-1; 9 nucleotides line up with TRBD2. This CDR3 is 12 amino acids long. After removal of 6 bases from V and 10 bases from J, the junction contained 4 bases not matched to a gene. The CDR3 DNA reads as TGTGCCAGCAGCATAAGCGGGGGGGAGCAGTTCTTC. It specifies CASSISGGEQFF.

This clonotype was detected only once. The J gene is TRBJ1-5, the V gene TRBV29-1; possibly TRBD1 for D (6 bases). From germline, CDR1 is SQVTM and CDR2 ANQGSEA. The CDR3 is made up of 12 amino acids. Deletions cut 5 bases from V and 6 bases from J, with 11 bases between. DNA for the CDR3: TGCAGCGTTCTGACAGGAGGTCAGCCCCAGCATTTT. Translated: CSVLTGGQPQHF.

The rearrangement uses TRBV6-5 and TRBJ1-4, with D possibly matching TRBD1 (5 bases). V lost 2 bases and J lost 7, with 17 bases in between. The CDR3 length is 16 residues. Germline V gene data show CDR1 as MNHEY and CDR2 as SVGAGI. Here the CDR3 DNA reads TGTGCCAGCAGTTACGGCAGGGCCGGGATCGGTGAAAAACTGTTTTTT. Translation gives CASSYGRAGIGEKLFF.

V gene TRBV5-1 combines with J gene TRBJ2-7; 10 positions agree with TRBD2. The germline V gene encodes CDR1 SGHRS and CDR2 YFSETQ. V was clipped by 1 base and J by 4 bases; unmatched bases: 5. The CDR3 is 15 amino acids. CDR3 coding DNA: TGCGCCAGCAGCTTGACCTCTAGCGGGGGATACGAGCAGTACTTC. Protein: CASSLTSSGGYEQYF.

In its sample, this clonotype was seen many times. V gene TRBV7-9 combines with J gene TRBJ1-2, with unresolved D. Trimming removed 0 bases at V and 8 bases at J, with 4 bases between. CDR1 SEHNR and CDR2 FQNEAQ come from the germline V gene (reference sequence). The CDR3 loop spans 11 amino acids. CDR3 sequence (DNA): TGTGCCAGCAGCTTAGCGGGGGGCTACACCTTC. It codes for CASSLAGGYTF.

This clonotype has a count of ten or more. The chain is built from TRBV6-6 and TRBJ1-5, with D unresolved. The ends were cut back, 3 bases at V and 2 bases at J, with 11 bases in the middle. The CDR3 is made up of 15 amino acids. The germline gives CDR1 MNHNY, CDR2 SVGAGI (reference sequence). DNA of the CDR3: TGTGCCAGCAGTTATCCCGACTTGGGCAATCAGCCCCAGCATTTT. Its translation is CASSYPDLGNQPQHF.

This clonotype showed up just a few times. V usage is TRBV3-1 and J usage is TRBJ2-7; 9 bases align to TRBD1. Looked up from germline, CDR1 is LGHDT and CDR2 is YNNKEL (reference sequence). J lost 2 bases, V lost 1 base, and 12 bases had no gene match. The CDR3 length is 18 residues. For the CDR3, the DNA is TGTGCCAGCAGCCAAGTCGGGACAGGGTACCCCGACCCCTACGAGCAGTACTTC. This gives the protein CASSQVGTGYPDPYEQYF.

In its sample, this clonotype was seen many times. V and J are TRBV7-8 and TRBJ2-7; 7 bases are shared with TRBD2. With V trimmed by 5 bases and J by 0 bases, 7 bases remained unmatched. This CDR3 contains 15 residues. Germline V gene data show CDR1 as SGHVS and CDR2 as FQNEAQ. CDR3: CASSRSGYSSYEQYF. CDR3 coding DNA: TGTGCCAGCAGCCGTAGCGGGTATAGCTCCTACGAGCAGTACTTC. The variable domain in full, completed from reference TRBV7-8 and TRBJ2-7, reads GAGVSQSPRYKVAKRGQDVALRCDPISGHVSLFWYQQALGQGPEFLTYFQNEAQLDKSGLPSDRFFAERPEGSVSTLKIQRTQQEDSAVYLCASSRSGYSSYEQYFGPGTRLTVT.

The CDR3 nucleotides read TGTGCTAGTGGTCCCCTGCGGGGTGAGCAGTTCTTC. Translated: CASGPLRGEQFF. V and J are TRBV12-5 and TRBJ2-1; possibly TRBD2 for D (6 bases). Trimming removed 5 bases at V and 9 bases at J, with 11 bases between. Germline loops: CDR1 LGHNT, CDR2 FRNRAP. This CDR3 is built from 12 residues.

This clonotype was counted ten times or more. The J gene is TRBJ2-7, the V gene TRBV7-2; 10 nucleotides align to TRBD2. The CDR3 is 16 amino acids. From germline, CDR1 is SGHTA and CDR2 FQGNSA. The J segment lost 4 bases and the V segment lost 5 bases, leaving 11 bases of the junction unmatched. The CDR3 here is CASSILERGGVYEQYF. In DNA form, the CDR3 reads TGTGCCAGCAGCATACTAGAGCGGGGGGGCGTATACGAGCAGTACTTC.

A note on this clonotype: One end of the junction does not line up with germline, which may come from a read error. The V gene is TRBV27, the J gene TRBJ2-1; possibly TRBD1 for D (6 bases). This CDR3 is 15 amino acids long. CDR1 and CDR2 (germline): MNHEY, SMNVEV (reference sequence). In DNA form, the CDR3 reads TGTGCCAGCAGTCCAGGGGCAAGACCCTACAATGAGCAGCTCTTC. Translating it yields CASSPGARPYNEQLF.

This clonotype was observed at least ten times. One end of the junction varies from germline; a read error may be responsible. V is TRBV7-2 and J is TRBJ2-3; D is undetermined. This CDR3 contains 9 residues. In germline, CDR1 is SGHTA, CDR2 FQGNSA. The CDR3 coding sequence is TGTGCCAGCAGCTTAGAAGAACCATTT. Translated, it gives CASSLEEPF.

This chain connects TRBV6-6 to TRBJ2-2; TRBD2 agrees at 8 bases. The CDR3 length is 18 residues. Germline CDR1 and CDR2: MNHNY and SVGAGI (reference sequence). V lost 7 bases and J lost 0; bases outside the gene matches: 13. The CDR3 DNA is TGTGCCAGCATTGACCGGGGGGGCCGACCCCCGAACACCGGGGAGCTGTTTTTT. It encodes CASIDRGGRPPNTGELFF.

A few counts support this clonotype. V gene TRBV7-9 combines with J gene TRBJ2-7; no definite D call. V lost 5 bases to trimming and J lost 3 bases, with 11 bases between them. The CDR3 spans 13 residues. Germline V gene data show CDR1 as SEHNR and CDR2 as FQNEAQ (reference sequence). The CDR3 region has the DNA TGTGCCAGCAGCCCCCGTGACGACTACGAGCAGTACGTC. This sequence encodes CASSPRDDYEQYV.

In its sample, this clonotype was seen a few times. The V gene is TRBV28, the J gene TRBJ2-2; D is uncertain. Trimming pared 5 bases from V and 4 bases from J, leaving 8 bases between. This CDR3 spans 13 amino acids. Per germline, CDR1 MDHEN and CDR2 SYDVKM. The CDR3 DNA reads as TGTGCCAGCAGTCCCATAATCACCGGGGAGCTGTTTTTT. Translation: CASSPIITGELFF.

The chain has TRBV27 and TRBJ1-1; D unclear. The CDR3 length is 13 residues. Germline assignment: CDR1 MNHEY and CDR2 SMNVEV (reference sequence). V dropped 0 bases and J dropped 8 bases, with 10 bases sitting between them. CDR3 loop: CASSLSPAEEAFF. The DNA of the CDR3 is TGTGCCAGCAGTTTATCGCCCGCCGAAGAAGCTTTCTTT.

The genes are TRBV12-3 or TRBV12-4 and TRBJ1-5; TRBD1 might be the D (6 bases). The V end was cut by 4 bases, the J end by 1 base, with 14 bases between. The CDR3 is 16 amino acids. CDR3 region: CASSSRPGQSNQPQHF. CDR3 nucleotide sequence: TGTGCCAGCAGTTCACGCCCGGGACAAAGCAATCAGCCCCAGCATTTT.

The chain links TRBV7-4 to TRBJ2-1, with 9 bases identical to TRBD1. The V segment lost 1 base and the J segment 6 bases; nucleotides outside the gene matches: 4. Germline CDR1 and CDR2: SGHVT and SQSDAQ. This CDR3 is 15 amino acids long. The CDR3 sequence: CASSLVYRGLNEQFF. CDR3 nucleotide sequence: TGTGCCAGCAGCTTAGTTTACAGGGGGCTCAATGAGCAGTTCTTC.

This clonotype was found a few times. The chain carries TRBV7-6 and TRBJ2-5; D is perhaps TRBD1 (6 bases). The germline gives CDR1 SGHVS, CDR2 FNYEAQ. The V end was cut by 3 bases, the J end by 5 bases, with 19 bases between. CDR3 size: 16 residues. CDR3 nucleotides: TGTGCCAGCAGCTTCCAGCCGACAGGCAGGTCGGAGACCCAGTACTTC. Translating gives CASSFQPTGRSETQYF. The full variable domain, rest sourced from reference TRBV7-6 and TRBJ2-5, is GAGVSQSPRYKVTKRGQDVALRCDPISGHVSLYWYRQALGQGPEFLTYFNYEAQQDKSGLPNDRFSAERPEGSISTLTIQRTEQRDSAMYRCASSFQPTGRSETQYFGPGTRLLVL.

The chain carries TRBV15 and TRBJ2-3; either TRBD1 or TRBD2 may fit D (6 bases each). V was cut by 1 base and J by 2 bases, with 13 bases left in between. Germline values: CDR1 LNHNV, CDR2 YYDKDF (reference sequence). This CDR3 comprises 16 residues. The CDR3 protein is CATSRAERGPTDTQYF. The CDR3 DNA sequence: TGTGCCACCAGCAGAGCGGAACGGGGGCCCACAGATACGCAGTATTTT.